The 13 T cell receptor beta chains given below trace back to one sample, sequenced in a study of long-term antiretroviral therapy in people with HIV. With survey level as its setting, the immunoSEQ assay was v3.0. TCRdb keeps only in-frame clones here, not all; method: immunoSEQ multiplex PCR. Of approximately 30,000 clones listed, about 85% are singletons. The sequencing here drew on unsorted PBMCs, taken 1.9 years after starting antiretroviral therapy. These receptors were obtained from a man between 18 and 29 years old with HIV.

This clone was picked up one time. The chain combines TRBV10-2 with TRBJ1-1; the D gene is possibly TRBD1 (6 bases). Per germline, CDR1 WSHSY and CDR2 SAAADI. CDR3 length: 14 residues. V lost 5 bases and J 2 bases, leaving 12 bases between the germline ends. This chain's CDR3 is CASSTTGFNTEAFF. In DNA form, the CDR3 reads TGCGCCAGCAGTACGACAGGTTTTAACACTGAAGCTTTCTTT.

The chain uses TRBV28 and TRBJ2-1, with a tentative D call TRBD2 (5 bases). V was clipped by 6 bases and J by 4 bases, with 16 bases between them. Looked up from germline, CDR1 is MDHEN and CDR2 is SYDVKM. There are 15 residues in the CDR3. CDR3 protein: CASRPALGQYNEQFF. The CDR3 DNA reads TGTGCCAGCAGACCGGCACTAGGCCAATACAATGAGCAGTTCTTC.

The V call is TRBV15, the J call TRBJ2-2, with TRBD1 matching over 7 bases. The V gene end was trimmed by 0 bases and the J gene end by 1 base; junction bases not matched to a gene: 5. Per the germline V gene, CDR1 is LNHNV and CDR2 is YYDKDF (reference sequence). This CDR3 is 17 amino acids long. The CDR3 region has the DNA TGTGCCACCAGCAGAGACAGGGGGACCCTGAACACCGGGGAGCTGTTTTTT. Amino acid sequence: CATSRDRGTLNTGELFF.

The genes are TRBV19 and TRBJ1-5, with D perhaps matching TRBD1 (6 bases). CDR1 is LNHDA, CDR2 SQIVND, per germline (reference sequence). The CDR3 has 15 amino acids. V was clipped by 5 bases and J by 3 bases, with 14 bases between them. The DNA of the CDR3 is TGTGCCAGTAGTTCCAGGGGTCTAACCAATCAGCCCCAGCATTTT. Protein sequence: CASSSRGLTNQPQHF.

V gene TRBV5-5 combines with J gene TRBJ2-5; tentative D call: TRBD2 (6 bases). Germline V gene lookup returns CDR1 SGHKS and CDR2 YYEKEE (reference sequence). Trimming took off 0 bases at V and 4 bases at J, with 19 bases between the two ends. The CDR3 consists of 17 residues. The CDR3, as DNA: TGTGCCAGCAGCTTGGGGAGGGGTGGGGCCCTAGGAGAGACCCAGTACTTC. Translated: CASSLGRGGALGETQYF.

The V gene is TRBV18, the J gene TRBJ2-3; 11 bases match TRBD2. This CDR3 is built from 15 residues. V dropped 3 bases and J dropped 4; count of bases not matched to a gene: 3. CDR1 is KGHSH, CDR2 LQKENI, per germline. CDR3 in amino acids: CASSPSGGGPDTQYF. The CDR3 DNA sequence: TGTGCCAGCTCACCTAGCGGGGGGGGGCCAGATACGCAGTATTTT.

The gene calls are TRBV6-1 and TRBJ2-5; tentative D call: TRBD2 (6 bases). V shed 2 bases and J shed 1 base, with 23 bases lying between them. CDR1 is MNHNS, CDR2 SASEGT, per germline. The length of the CDR3 is 19 residues. CDR3 protein: CASSEWTLAVIGGQETQYF. The CDR3 bases are TGTGCCAGCAGTGAATGGACACTAGCTGTCATCGGTGGCCAAGAGACCCAGTACTTC.

This clone has more than one count but fewer than ten. The genes are TRBV27 and TRBJ2-7; D may match TRBD1 or TRBD2 (7 bases each). V lost 5 bases, J lost 5 bases, and 22 bases lay in between. This CDR3 contains 16 residues. Germline CDR1 and CDR2: MNHEY and SMNVEV (reference sequence). The CDR3 nucleotides read TGTGCCAGCAGTCCCTCGACAGGGAGGGGGCGAAACGAGCAGTACGTC. Residues: CASSPSTGRGRNEQYV.

CDR3 coding DNA: TGCGCCAGCAGCTTGGCAGTGACAGGAAATGAGCAGTTCTTC. It specifies CASSLAVTGNEQFF. This chain connects TRBV5-1 to TRBJ2-1, with TRBD1 as a possible D gene (6 bases). Trimming removed 0 bases from V and 7 bases from J, with 11 bases in between. Germline values: CDR1 SGHRS, CDR2 YFSETQ. The CDR3 contains 14 residues.

This CDR3 reads CATPSGTSGTGELFF. The CDR3 nucleotides are TGTGCCACCCCTTCCGGGACTAGCGGCACCGGGGAGCTGTTTTTT. This chain joins TRBV10-3 and TRBJ2-2; 11 bases map to TRBD2. Trimming at V came to 10 bases and at J to 4 bases, leaving 8 bases not matched to a gene. The CDR3 sequence is 15 residues long. Looked up from germline, CDR1 is ENHRY and CDR2 is SYGVKD.

This clone was observed a handful of times. This sequence joins TRBV6-1 and TRBJ2-7; perhaps TRBD1 as D (6 bases). CDR1 and CDR2 (germline): MNHNS, SASEGT. The CDR3 extends over 14 amino acids. V lost 3 bases and J 0 bases, leaving 9 bases between the germline ends. The CDR3 DNA is TGTGCCAGCAGTGAGGGGGCTAGCTCCTACGAGCAGTACTTC. Translating it yields CASSEGASSYEQYF.

In nucleotides, the CDR3 is TGTGCCAGCAGTGGTCTTCCAGAGGGAGATACGCAGTATTTT. It codes for CASSGLPEGDTQYF. This chain uses TRBV2 with TRBJ2-3, with D maybe TRBD2 (5 bases). Between the trimmed V and J ends, which lost 4 bases and 5 bases, there was a span of 13 bases. The CDR3 totals 14 residues. Germline V gene lookup returns CDR1 SNHLY and CDR2 FYNNEI.

The chain has TRBV19 and TRBJ2-2; no clear D. Trimming took off 3 bases at V and 6 bases at J, with 8 bases between the two ends. This CDR3 contains 13 residues. Per germline, CDR1 LNHDA and CDR2 SQIVND (reference sequence). The CDR3, as DNA: TGTGCCAGTAGTATCGCTGGACCCGGGGAGCTGTTTTTT. Protein sequence: CASSIAGPGELFF. The full variable domain, in which reference TRBV19 and TRBJ2-2 provide the parts outside the CDR3, is DGGITQSPKYLFRKEGQNVTLSCEQNLNHDAMYWYRQDPGQGLRLIYYSQIVNDFQKGDIAEGYSVSREKKESFPLTVTSAQKNPTAFYLCASSIAGPGELFFGEGSRLTVL.